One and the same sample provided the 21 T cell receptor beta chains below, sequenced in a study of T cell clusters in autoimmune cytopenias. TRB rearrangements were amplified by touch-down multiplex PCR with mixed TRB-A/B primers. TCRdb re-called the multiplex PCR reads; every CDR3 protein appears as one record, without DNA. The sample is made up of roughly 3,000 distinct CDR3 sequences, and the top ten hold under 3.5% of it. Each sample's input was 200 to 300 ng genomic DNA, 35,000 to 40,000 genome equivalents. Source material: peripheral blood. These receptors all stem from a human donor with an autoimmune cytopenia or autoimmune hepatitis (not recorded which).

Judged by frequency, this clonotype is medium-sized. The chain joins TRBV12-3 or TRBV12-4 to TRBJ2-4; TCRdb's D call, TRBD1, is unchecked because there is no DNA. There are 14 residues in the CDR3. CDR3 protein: CASSFNGGRNIQYF.

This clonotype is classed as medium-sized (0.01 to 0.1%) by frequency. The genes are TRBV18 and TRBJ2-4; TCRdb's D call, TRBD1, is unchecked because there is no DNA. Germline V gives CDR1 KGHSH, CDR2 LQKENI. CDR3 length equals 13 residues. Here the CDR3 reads CASSQGSKNIQYF.

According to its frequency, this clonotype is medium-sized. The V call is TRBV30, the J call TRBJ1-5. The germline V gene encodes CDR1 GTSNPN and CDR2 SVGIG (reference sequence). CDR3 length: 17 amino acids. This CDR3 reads CAWIRRTWQAGNQPQHF. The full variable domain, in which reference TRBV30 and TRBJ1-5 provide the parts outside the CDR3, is SQTIHQWPATLVQPVGSPLSLECTVEGTSNPNLYWYRQAAGRGLQLLFYSVGIGQISSEVPQNLSASRPQDRQFILSSKKLLLSDSGFYLCAWIRRTWQAGNQPQHFGDGTRLSIL.

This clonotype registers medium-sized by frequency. CDR3 region: CASSHEDTQYF. The gene calls are TRBV27 and TRBJ2-3. This CDR3 comprises 11 residues. Per germline, CDR1 MNHEY and CDR2 SMNVEV (reference sequence).

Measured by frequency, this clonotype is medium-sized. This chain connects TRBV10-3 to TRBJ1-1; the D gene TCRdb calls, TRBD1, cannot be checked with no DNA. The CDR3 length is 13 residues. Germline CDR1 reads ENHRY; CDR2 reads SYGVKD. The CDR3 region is CAISGLQGAEAFF.

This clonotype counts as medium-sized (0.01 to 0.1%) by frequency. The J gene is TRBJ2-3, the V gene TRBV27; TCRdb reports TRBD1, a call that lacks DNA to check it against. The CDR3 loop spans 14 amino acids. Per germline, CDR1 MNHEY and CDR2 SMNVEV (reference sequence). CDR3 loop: CASTGRGLLDTQYF.

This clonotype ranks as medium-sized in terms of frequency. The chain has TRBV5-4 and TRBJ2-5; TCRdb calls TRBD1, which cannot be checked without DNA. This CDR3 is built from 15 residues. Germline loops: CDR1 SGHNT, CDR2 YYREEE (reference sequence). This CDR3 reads CASSLELRVGETQYF.

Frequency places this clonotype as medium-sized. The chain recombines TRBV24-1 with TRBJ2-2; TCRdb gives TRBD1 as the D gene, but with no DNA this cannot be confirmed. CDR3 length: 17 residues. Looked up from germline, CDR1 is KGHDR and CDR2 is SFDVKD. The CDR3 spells CATSDLFGGRNTGELFF.

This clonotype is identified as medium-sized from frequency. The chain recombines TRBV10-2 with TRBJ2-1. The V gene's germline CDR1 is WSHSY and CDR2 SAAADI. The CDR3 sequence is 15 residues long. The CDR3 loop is CAASLPGATYNEQFF.

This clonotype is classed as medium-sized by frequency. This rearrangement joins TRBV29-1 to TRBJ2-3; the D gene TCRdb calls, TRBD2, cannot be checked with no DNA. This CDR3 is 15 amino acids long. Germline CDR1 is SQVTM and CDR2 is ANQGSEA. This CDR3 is CSVEEGLAERDTQYF.

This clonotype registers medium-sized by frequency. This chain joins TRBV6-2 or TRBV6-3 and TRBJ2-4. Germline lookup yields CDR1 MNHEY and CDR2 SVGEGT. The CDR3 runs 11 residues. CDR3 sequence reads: CASSYPYEQYF.

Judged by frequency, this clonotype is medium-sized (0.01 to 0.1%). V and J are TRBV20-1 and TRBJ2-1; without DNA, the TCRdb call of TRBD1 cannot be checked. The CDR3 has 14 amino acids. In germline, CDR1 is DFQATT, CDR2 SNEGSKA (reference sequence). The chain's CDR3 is CSARRGSFENEQFF.

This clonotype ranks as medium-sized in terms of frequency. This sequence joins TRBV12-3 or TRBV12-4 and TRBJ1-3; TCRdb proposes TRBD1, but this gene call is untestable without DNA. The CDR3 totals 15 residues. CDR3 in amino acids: CASRSLGAGGNTIYF.

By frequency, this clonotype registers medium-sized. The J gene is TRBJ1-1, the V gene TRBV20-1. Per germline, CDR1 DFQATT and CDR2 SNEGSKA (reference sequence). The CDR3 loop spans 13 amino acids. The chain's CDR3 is CSARGVRNTEAFF.

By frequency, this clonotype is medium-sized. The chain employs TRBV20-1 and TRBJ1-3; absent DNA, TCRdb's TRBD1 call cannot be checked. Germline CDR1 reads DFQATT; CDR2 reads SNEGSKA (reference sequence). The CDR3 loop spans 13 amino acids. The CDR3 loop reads CGVTGDSGNTIYF.

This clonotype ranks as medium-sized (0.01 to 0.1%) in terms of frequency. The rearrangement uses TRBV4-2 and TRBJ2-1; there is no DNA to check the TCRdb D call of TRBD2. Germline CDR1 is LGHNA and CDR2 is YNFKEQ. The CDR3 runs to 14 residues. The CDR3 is CASSQGRQREMWFF.

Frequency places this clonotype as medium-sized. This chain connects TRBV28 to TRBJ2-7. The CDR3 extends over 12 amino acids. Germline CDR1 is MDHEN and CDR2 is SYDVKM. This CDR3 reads CASSLYDYEQYF. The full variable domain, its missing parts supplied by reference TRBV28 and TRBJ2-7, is DVKVTQSSRYLVKRTGEKVFLECVQDMDHENMFWYRQDPGLGLRLIYFSYDVKMKEKGDIPEGYSVSREKKERFSLILESASTNQTSMYLCASSLYDYEQYFGPGTRLTVT.

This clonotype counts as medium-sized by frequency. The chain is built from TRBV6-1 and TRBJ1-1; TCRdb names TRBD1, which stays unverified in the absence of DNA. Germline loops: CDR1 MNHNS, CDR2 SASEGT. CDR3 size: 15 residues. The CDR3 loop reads CASSERDRGNTEAFF.

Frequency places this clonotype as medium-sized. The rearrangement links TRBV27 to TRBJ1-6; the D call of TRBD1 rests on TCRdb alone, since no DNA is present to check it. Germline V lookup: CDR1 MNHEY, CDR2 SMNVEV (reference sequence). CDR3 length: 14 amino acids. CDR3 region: CASSPRDSNLPLHF.

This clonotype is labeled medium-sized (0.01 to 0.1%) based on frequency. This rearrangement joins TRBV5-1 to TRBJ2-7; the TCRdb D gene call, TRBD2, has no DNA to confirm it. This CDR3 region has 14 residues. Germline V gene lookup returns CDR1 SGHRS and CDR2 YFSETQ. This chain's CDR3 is CASSLGAGGYEQYF. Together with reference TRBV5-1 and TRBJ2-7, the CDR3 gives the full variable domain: KAGVTQTPRYLIKTRGQQVTLSCSPISGHRSVSWYQQTPGQGLQFLFEYFSETQRNKGNFPGRFSGRQFSNSRSEMNVSTLELGDSALYLCASSLGAGGYEQYFGPGTRLTVT.

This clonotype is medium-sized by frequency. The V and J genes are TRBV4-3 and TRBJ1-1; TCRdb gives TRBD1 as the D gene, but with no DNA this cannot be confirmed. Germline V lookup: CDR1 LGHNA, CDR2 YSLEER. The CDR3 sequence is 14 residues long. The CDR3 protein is CASSQDAWDGEAFF.